This T cell receptor (beta chain) is from a study of blood T cell repertoires in COVID-19. Study details: Acute and convalescent COVID-19 samples came from the United States, Italy and Spain.

The method was immunoSEQ multiplex PCR; TCRdb's version includes in-frame clones alone and lacks a portion of them. The sample carries 110,000 or so clones, roughly 84% recorded once. Trimming stripped 5 bases from V and 5 bases from J, with 12 bases between. CDR3 size: 13 residues. Per germline, CDR1 MDHEN and CDR2 SYDVKM. The material sequenced was peripheral blood. The chain joins TRBV28 to TRBJ1-2, with D perhaps TRBD1 (5 bases). This receptor was identified in a woman in her 70s who had recovered from COVID-19. CDR3 bases: TGTGCCAGCAGTGCAGGGCTTGGGTATGGCTACACCTTC. As protein: CASSAGLGYGYTF.